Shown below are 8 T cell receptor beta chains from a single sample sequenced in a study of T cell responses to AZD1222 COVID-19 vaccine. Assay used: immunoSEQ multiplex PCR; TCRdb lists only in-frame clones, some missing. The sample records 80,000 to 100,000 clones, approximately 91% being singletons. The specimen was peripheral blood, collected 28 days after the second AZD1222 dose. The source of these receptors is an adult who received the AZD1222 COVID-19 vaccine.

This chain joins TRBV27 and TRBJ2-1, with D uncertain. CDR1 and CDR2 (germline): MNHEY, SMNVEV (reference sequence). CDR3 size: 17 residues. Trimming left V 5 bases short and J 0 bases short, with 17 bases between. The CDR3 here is CASSDSGVAGSYNEQFF. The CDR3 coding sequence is TGTGCCAGCAGTGATAGTGGAGTGGCCGGCTCCTACAATGAGCAGTTCTTC.

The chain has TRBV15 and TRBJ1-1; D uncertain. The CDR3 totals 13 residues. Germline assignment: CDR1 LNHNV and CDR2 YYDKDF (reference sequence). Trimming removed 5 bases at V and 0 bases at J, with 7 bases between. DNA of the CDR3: TGTGCCACCAGCGAGGGAATGAACACTGAAGCTTTCTTT. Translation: CATSEGMNTEAFF. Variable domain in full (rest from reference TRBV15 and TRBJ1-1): DAMVIQNPRYQVTQFGKPVTLSCSQTLNHNVMYWYQQKSSQAPKLLFHYYDKDFNNEADTPDNFQSRRPNTSFCFLDIRSPGLGDTAMYLCATSEGMNTEAFFGQGTRLTVV.

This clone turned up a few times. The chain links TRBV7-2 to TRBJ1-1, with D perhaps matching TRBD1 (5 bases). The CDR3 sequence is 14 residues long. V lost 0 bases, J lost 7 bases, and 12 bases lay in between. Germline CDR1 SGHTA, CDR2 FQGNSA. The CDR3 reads CASSLAYRTGEAFF. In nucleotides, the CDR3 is TGTGCCAGCAGCTTAGCGTACAGGACCGGTGAAGCTTTCTTT.

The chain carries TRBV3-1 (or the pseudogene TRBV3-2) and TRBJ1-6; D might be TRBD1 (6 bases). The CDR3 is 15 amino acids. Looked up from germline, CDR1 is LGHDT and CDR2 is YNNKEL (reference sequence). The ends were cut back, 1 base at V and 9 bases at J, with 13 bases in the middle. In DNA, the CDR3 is TGTGCCAGCAGCCAAGTTTCGAGGGGGGCTTCACCCCTCCACTTT. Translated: CASSQVSRGASPLHF.

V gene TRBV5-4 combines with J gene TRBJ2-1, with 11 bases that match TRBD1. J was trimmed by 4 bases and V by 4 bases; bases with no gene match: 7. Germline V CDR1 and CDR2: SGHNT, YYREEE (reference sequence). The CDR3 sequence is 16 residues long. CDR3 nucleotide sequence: TGTGCCAGCAGCCTGGGAGGGACAGGGGGATACAATGAGCAGTTCTTC. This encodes CASSLGGTGGYNEQFF.

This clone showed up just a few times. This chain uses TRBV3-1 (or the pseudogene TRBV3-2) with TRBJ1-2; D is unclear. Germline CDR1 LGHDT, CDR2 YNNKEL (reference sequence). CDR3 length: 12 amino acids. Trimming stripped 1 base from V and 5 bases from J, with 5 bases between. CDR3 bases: TGTGCCAGCAGCCAAGTGGCTTATGGCTACACCTTC. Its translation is CASSQVAYGYTF.

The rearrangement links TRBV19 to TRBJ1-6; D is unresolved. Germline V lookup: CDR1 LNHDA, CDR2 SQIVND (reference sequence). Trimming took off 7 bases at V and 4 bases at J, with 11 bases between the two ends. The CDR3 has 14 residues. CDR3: CASTAGPYNSPLHF. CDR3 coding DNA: TGTGCCAGTACCGCCGGGCCATATAATTCACCCCTCCACTTT.

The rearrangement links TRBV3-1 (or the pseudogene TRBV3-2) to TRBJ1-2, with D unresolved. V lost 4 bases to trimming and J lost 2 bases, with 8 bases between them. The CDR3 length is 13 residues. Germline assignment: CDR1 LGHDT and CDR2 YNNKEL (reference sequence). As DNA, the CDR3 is TGTGCCAGCAGCCTAAACCTGAACTATGGCTACACCTTC. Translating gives CASSLNLNYGYTF.